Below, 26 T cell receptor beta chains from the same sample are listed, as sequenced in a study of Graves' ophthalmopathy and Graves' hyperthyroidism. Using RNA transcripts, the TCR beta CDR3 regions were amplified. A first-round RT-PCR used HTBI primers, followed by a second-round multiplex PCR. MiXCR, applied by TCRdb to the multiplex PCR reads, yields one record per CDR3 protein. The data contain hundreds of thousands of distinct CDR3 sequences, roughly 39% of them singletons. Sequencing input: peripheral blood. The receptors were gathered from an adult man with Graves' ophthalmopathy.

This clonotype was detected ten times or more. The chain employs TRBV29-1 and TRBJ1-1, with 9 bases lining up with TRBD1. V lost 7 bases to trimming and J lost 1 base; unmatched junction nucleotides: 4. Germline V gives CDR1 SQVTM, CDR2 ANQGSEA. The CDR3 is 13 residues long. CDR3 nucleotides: TGCAGCGCCCCGACAGGGGGGAACACTGAAGCTTTCTTT. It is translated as CSAPTGGNTEAFF.

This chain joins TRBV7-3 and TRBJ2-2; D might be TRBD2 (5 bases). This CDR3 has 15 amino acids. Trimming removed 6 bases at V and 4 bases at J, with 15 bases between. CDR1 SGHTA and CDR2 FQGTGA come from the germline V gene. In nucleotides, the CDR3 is TGTGCCAGCAGGGGAGAAGGCGGGTTCACCGGGGAGCTGTTTTTT. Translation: CASRGEGGFTGELFF.

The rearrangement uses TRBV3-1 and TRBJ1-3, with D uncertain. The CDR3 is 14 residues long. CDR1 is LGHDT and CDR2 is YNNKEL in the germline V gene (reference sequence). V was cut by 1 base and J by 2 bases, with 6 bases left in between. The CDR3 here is CASSQVQAGNTIYF. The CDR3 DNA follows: TGTGCCAGCAGCCAAGTTCAGGCTGGAAACACCATATATTTT.

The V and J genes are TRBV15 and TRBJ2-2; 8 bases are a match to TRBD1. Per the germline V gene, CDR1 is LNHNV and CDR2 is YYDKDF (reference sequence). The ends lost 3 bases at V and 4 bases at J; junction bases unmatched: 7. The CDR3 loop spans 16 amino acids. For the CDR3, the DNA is TGTGCCACCAGCAGCATAGACAGGGGAGGCACCGGGGAGCTGTTTTTT. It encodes CATSSIDRGGTGELFF.

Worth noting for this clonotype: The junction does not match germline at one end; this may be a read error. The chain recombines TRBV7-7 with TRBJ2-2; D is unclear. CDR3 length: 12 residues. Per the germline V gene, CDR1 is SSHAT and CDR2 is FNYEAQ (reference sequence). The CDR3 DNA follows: TGTGCCGGCAGCCAAGACACCGGGGAGCTGTTTTTT. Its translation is CAGSQDTGELFF.

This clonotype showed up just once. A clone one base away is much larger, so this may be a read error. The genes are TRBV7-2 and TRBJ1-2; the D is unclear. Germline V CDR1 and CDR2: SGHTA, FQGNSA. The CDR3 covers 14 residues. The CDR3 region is CASSLVRPNHGYTF. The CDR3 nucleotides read TGTGCCAGCAGCTTAGTGCGGCCTAACCATGGCTACACCTTC. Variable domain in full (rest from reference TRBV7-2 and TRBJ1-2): GAGVSQSPSNKVTEKGKDVELRCDPISGHTALYWYRQSLGQGLEFLIYFQGNSAPDKSGLPSDRFSAERTGGSVSTLTIQRTQQEDSAVYLCASSLVRPNHGYTFGSGTRLTVV.

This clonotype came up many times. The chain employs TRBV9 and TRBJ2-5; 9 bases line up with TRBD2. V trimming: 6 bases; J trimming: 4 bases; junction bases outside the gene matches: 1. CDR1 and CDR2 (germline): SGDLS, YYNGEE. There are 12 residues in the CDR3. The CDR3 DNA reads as TGTGCCAGCAATAGCGGGGGAGAGACCCAGTACTTC. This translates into CASNSGGETQYF. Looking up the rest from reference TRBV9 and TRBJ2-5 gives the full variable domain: DSGVTQTPKHLITATGQRVTLRCSPRSGDLSVYWYQQSLDQGLQFLIQYYNGEERAKGNILERFSAQQFPDLHSELNLSSLELGDSALYFCASNSGGETQYFGPGTRLLVL.

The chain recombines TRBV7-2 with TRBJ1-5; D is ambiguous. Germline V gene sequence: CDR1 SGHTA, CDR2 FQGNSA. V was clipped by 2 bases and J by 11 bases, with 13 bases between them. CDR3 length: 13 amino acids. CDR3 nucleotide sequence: TGTGCCAGCAGCTTATCCCGACAAGAGACCCAGCATTTT. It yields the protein CASSLSRQETQHF.

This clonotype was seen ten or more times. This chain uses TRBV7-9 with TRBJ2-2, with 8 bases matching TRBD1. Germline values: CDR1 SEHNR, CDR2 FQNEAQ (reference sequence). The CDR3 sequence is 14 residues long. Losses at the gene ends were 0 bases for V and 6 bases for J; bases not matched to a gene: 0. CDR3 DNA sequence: TGTGCCAGCAGCTTAGCGGACAGGGCCGGGGAGCTGTTTTTT. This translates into CASSLADRAGELFF.

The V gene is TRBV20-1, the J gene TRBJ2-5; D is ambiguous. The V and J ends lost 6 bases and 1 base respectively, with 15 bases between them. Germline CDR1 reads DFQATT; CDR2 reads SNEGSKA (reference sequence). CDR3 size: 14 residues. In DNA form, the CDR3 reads TGCAGTGCCCTAATGAAGAGAGGCCAAGAGACCCAGTACTTC. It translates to CSALMKRGQETQYF.

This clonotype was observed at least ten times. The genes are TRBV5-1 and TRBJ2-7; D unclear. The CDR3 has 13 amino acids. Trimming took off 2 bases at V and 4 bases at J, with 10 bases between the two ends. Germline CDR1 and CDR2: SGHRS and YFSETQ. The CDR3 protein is CASSLTPAYEQYF. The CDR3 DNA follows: TGCGCCAGCAGCTTAACTCCGGCTTACGAGCAGTACTTC.

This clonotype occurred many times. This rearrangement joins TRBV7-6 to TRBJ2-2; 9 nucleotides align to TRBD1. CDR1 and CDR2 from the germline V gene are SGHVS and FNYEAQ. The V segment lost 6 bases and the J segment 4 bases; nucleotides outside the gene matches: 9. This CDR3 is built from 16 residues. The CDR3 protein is CASSSTGGWSTGELFF. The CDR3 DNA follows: TGTGCCAGCAGTTCAACAGGGGGCTGGAGCACCGGGGAGCTGTTTTTT.

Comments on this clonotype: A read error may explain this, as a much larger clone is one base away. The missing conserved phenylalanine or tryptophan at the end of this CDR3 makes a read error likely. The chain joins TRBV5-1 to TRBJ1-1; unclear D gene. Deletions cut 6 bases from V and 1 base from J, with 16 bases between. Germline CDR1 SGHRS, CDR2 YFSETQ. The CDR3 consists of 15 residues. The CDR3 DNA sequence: TGCGCCAGCACCAACCGTGGAGCGGGGAACACTGAAGCTTTCTCT. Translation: CASTNRGAGNTEAFS.

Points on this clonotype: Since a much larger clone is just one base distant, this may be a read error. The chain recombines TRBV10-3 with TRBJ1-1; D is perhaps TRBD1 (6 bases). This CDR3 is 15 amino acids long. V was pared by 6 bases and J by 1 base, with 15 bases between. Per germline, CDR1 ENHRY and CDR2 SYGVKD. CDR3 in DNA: TGTGCCATCAGGCTCCAGGGACAACAGAACACTGAAGCTTTCTTT. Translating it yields CAIRLQGQQNTEAFF.

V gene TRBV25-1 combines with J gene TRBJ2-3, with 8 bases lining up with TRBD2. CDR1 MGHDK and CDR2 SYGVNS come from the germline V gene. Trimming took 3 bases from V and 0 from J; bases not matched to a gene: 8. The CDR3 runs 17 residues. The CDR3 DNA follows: TGTGCCAGCAGTGATTCCCCGGGGGGGGCTAGCACAGATACGCAGTATTTT. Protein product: CASSDSPGGASTDTQYF.

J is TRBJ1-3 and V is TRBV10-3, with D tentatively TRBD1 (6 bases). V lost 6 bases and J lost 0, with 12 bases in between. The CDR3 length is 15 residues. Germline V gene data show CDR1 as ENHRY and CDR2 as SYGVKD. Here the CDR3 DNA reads TGTGCCATCAGGGGGGGCGGAAACTCTGGAAACACCATATATTTT. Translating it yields CAIRGGGNSGNTIYF.

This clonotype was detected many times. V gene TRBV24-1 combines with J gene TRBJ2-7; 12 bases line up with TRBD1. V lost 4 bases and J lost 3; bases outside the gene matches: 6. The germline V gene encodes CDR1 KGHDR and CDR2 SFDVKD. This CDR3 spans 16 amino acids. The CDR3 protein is CATSESGTGGFYEQYF. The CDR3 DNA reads TGTGCCACCAGTGAGTCCGGGACAGGGGGCTTCTACGAGCAGTACTTC.

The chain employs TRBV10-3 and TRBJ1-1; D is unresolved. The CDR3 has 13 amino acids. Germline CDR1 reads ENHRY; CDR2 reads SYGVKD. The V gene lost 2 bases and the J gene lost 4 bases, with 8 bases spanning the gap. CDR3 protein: CAISEGYSTEAFF. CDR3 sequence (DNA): TGTGCCATCAGTGAGGGGTATAGCACTGAAGCTTTCTTT.

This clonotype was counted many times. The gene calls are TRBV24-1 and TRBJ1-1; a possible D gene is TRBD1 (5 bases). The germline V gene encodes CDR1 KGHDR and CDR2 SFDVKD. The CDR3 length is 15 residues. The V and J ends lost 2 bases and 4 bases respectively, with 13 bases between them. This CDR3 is CATSDSNRDATEAFF. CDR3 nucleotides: TGTGCCACCAGTGATTCAAACCGGGACGCCACTGAAGCTTTCTTT.

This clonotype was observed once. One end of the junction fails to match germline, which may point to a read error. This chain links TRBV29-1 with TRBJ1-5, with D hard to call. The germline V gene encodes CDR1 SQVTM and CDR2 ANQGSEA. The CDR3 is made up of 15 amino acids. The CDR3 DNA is TGCAGTGTCGCCCTATTTGACGGCCCGAATCAGCCCAAGCATTTT. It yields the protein CSVALFDGPNQPKHF.

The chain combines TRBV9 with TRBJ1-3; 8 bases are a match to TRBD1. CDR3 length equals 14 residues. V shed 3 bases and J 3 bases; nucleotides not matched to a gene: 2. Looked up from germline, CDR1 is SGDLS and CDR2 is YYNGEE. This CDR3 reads CASSAGGDGNTIYF. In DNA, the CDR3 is TGTGCCAGCAGCGCAGGGGGCGATGGAAACACCATATATTTT. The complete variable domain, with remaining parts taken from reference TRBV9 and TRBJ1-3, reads DSGVTQTPKHLITATGQRVTLRCSPRSGDLSVYWYQQSLDQGLQFLIQYYNGEERAKGNILERFSAQQFPDLHSELNLSSLELGDSALYFCASSAGGDGNTIYFGEGSWLTVV.

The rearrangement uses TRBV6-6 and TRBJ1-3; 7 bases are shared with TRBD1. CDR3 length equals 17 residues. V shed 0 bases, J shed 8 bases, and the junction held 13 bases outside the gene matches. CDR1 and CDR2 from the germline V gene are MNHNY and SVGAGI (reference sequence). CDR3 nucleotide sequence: TGTGCCAGCAGTTACTCGAAAAGACAGGGTTCAAAGGACACCATATATTTT. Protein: CASSYSKRQGSKDTIYF.

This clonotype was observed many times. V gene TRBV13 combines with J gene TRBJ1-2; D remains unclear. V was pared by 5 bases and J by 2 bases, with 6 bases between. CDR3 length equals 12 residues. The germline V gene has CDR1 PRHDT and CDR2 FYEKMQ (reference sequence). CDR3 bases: TGTGCCAGCAGCACGAGGAACTATGGCTACACCTTC. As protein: CASSTRNYGYTF.

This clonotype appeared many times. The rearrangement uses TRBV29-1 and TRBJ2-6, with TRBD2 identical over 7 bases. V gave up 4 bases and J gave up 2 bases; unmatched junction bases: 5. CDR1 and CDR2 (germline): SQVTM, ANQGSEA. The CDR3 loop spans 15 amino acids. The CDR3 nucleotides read TGCAGCGTTGGGACGGGGGGTACTGGGGCCAACGTCCTGACTTTC. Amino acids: CSVGTGGTGANVLTF.

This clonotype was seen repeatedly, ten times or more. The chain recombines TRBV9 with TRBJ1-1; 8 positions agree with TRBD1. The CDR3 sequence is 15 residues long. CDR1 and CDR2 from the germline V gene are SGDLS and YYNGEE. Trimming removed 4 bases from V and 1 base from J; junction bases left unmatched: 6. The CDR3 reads CASSPSGTGNTEAFF. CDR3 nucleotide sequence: TGTGCCAGCAGCCCATCGGGGACAGGGAACACTGAAGCTTTCTTT.

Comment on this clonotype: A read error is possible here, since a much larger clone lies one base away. The CDR3 nucleotides are TGTGCCAGCAGCTTAGGAGGGGCAGGGCCCCATTACTTC. This encodes CASSLGGAGPHYF. J is TRBJ2-5 and V is TRBV7-9; tentatively, D is TRBD1 or TRBD2 (5 bases each). This CDR3 has 13 amino acids. Germline lookup yields CDR1 SEHNR and CDR2 FQNEAQ (reference sequence).